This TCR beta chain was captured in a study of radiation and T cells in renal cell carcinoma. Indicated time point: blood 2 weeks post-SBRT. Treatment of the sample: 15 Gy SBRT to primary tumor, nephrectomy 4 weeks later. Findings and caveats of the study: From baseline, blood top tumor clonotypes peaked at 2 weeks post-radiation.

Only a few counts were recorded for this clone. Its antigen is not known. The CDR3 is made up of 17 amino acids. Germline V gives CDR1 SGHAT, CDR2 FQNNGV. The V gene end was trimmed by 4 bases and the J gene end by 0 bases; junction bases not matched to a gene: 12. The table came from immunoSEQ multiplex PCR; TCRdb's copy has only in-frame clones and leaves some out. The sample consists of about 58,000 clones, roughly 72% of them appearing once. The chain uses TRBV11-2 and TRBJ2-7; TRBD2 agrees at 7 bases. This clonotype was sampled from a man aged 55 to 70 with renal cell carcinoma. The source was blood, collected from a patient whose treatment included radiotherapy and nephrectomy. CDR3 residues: CASSSSTGRGSSYEQYV. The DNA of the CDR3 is TGTGCCAGCAGCTCTAGCACTGGGAGGGGTAGCTCCTACGAGCAGTACGTC.